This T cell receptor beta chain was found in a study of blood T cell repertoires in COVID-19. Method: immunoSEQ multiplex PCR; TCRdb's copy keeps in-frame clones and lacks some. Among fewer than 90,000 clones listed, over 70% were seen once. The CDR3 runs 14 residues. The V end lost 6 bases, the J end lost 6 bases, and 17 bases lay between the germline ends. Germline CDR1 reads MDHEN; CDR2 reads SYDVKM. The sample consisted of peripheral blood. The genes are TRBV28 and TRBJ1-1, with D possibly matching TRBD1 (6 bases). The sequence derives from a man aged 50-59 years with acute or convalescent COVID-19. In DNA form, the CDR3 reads TGTGCCAGCAGGGGGACATCGGCAATCGCTGAAGCTTTCTTT. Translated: CASRGTSAIAEAFF.